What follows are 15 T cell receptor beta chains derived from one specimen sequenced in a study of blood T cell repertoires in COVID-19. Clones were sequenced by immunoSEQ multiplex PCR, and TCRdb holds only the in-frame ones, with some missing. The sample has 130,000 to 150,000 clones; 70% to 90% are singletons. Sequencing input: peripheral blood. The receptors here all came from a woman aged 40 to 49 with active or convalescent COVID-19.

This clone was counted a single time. The chain's CDR3 is CASSPRSAEAFF. CDR3 in DNA: TGTGCCAGCAGCCCCCGGTCGGCTGAAGCTTTCTTT. This chain connects TRBV12-3 or TRBV12-4 to TRBJ1-1; D is ambiguous. The V end lost 6 bases, the J end lost 6 bases, and 11 bases lay between the germline ends. This CDR3 comprises 12 residues.

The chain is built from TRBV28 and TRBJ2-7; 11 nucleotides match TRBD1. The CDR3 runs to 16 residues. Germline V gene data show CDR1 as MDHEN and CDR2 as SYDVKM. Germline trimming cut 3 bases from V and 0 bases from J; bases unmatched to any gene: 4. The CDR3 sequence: CASSFPGTGGSYEQYF. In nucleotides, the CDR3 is TGTGCCAGCAGTTTTCCCGGGACAGGGGGCTCCTACGAGCAGTACTTC.

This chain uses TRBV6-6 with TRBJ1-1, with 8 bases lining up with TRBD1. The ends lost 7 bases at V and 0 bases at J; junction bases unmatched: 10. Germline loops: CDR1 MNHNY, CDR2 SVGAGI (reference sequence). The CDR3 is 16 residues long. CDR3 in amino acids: CASTRTAGQVNTEAFF. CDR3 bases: TGTGCCAGCACCCGAACCGCGGGACAGGTGAACACTGAAGCTTTCTTT.

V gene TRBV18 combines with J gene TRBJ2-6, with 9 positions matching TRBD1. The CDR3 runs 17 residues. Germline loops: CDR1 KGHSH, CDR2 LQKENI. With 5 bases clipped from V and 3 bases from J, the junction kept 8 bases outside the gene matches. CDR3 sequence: CASSSPGQGFGANVLTF. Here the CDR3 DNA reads TGTGCCAGCTCATCGCCGGGACAGGGTTTTGGGGCCAACGTCCTGACTTTC.

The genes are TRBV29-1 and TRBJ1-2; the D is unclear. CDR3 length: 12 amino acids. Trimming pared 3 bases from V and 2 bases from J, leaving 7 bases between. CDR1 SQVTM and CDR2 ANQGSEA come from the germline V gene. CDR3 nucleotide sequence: TGCAGCGTTGATAGAGCGAACTATGGCTACACCTTC. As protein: CSVDRANYGYTF. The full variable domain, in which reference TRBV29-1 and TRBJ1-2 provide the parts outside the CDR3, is SAVISQKPSRDICQRGTSLTIQCQVDSQVTMMFWYRQQPGQSLTLIATANQGSEATYESGFVIDKFPISRPNLTFSTLTVSNMSPEDSSIYLCSVDRANYGYTFGSGTRLTVV.

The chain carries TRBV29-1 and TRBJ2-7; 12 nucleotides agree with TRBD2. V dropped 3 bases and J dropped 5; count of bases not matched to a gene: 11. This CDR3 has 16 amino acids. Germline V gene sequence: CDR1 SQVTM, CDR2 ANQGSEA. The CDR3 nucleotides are TGCAGCGTTGACCCTAGCGGGAGGGGGGTATGGGACGAGCAGTACTTC. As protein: CSVDPSGRGVWDEQYF.

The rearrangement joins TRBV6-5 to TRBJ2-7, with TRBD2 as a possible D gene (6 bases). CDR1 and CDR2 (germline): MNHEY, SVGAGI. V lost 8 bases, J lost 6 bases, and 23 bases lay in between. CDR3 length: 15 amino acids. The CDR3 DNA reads TGTGCCAGCGGAATCCGGGAGTATTTTAACGGCGAGCAGTACTTC. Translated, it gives CASGIREYFNGEQYF.

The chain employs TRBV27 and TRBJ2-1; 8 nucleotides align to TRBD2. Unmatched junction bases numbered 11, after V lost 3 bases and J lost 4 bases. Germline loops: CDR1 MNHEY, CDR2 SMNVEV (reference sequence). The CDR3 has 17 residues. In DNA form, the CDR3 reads TGTGCCAGCAGTTTCCATGCGACGGGGGGGCCATACAATGAGCAGTTCTTC. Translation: CASSFHATGGPYNEQFF.

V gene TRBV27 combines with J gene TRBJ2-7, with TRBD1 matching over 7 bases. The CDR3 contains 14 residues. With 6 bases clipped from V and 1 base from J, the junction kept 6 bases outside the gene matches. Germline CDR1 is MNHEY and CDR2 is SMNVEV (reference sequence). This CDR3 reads CASSLGTASYEQYF. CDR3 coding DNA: TGTGCCAGCAGCCTCGGGACAGCTTCCTACGAGCAGTACTTC.

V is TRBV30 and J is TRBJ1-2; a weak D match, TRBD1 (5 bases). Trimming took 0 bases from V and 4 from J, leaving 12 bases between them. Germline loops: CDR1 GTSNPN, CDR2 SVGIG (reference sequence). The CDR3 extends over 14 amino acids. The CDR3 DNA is TGTGCCTGGAGTGTACCCCCAGGGCCCTATGGCTACACCTTC. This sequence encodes CAWSVPPGPYGYTF.

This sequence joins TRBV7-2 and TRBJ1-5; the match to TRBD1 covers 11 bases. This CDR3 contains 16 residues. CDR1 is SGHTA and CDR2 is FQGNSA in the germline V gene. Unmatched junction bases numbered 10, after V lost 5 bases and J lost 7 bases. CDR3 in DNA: TGTGCCAGCAGCCTAGAGTCGGGACAGGGGGTCCAGCCCCAGCATTTT. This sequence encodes CASSLESGQGVQPQHF.

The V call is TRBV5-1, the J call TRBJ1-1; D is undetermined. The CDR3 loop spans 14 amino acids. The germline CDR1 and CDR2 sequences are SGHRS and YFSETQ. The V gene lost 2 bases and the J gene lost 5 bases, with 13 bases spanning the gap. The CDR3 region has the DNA TGCGCCAGCAGCTTAAACGAGGGAGGGACTGAAGCTTTCTTT. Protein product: CASSLNEGGTEAFF. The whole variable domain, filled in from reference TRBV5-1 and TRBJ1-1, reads KAGVTQTPRYLIKTRGQQVTLSCSPISGHRSVSWYQQTPGQGLQFLFEYFSETQRNKGNFPGRFSGRQFSNSRSEMNVSTLELGDSALYLCASSLNEGGTEAFFGQGTRLTVV.

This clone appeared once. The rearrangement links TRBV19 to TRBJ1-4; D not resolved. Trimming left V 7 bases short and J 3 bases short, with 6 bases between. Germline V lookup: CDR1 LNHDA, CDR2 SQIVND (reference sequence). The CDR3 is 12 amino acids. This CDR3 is CASKRSNEKLFF. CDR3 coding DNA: TGTGCCAGTAAACGGTCTAATGAAAAACTGTTTTTT.

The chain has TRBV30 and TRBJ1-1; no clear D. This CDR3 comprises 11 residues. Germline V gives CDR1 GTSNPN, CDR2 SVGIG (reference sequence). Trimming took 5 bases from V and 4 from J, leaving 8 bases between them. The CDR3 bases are TGTGCCTGGGGTCGAGTCACTGAAGCTTTCTTT. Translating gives CAWGRVTEAFF.

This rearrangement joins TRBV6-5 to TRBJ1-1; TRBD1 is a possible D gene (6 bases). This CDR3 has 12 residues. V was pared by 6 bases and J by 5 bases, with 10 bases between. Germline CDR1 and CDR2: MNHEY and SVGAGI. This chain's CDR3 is CASRSQGTEAFF. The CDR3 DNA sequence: TGTGCCAGCAGGAGTCAGGGGACTGAAGCTTTCTTT.